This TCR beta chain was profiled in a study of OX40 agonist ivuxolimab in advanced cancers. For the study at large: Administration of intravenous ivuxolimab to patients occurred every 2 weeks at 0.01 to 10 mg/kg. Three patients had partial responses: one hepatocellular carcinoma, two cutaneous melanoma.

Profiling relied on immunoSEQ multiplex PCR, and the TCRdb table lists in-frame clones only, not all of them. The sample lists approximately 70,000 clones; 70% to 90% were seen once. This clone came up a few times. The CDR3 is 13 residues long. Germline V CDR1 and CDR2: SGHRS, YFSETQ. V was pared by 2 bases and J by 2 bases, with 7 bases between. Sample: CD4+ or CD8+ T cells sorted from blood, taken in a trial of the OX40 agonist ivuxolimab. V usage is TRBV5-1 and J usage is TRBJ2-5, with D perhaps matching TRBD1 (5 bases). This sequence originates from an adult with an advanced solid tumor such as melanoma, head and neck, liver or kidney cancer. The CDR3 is CASSFSGQETQYF. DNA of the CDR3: TGCGCCAGCAGCTTCTCAGGGCAAGAGACCCAGTACTTC.